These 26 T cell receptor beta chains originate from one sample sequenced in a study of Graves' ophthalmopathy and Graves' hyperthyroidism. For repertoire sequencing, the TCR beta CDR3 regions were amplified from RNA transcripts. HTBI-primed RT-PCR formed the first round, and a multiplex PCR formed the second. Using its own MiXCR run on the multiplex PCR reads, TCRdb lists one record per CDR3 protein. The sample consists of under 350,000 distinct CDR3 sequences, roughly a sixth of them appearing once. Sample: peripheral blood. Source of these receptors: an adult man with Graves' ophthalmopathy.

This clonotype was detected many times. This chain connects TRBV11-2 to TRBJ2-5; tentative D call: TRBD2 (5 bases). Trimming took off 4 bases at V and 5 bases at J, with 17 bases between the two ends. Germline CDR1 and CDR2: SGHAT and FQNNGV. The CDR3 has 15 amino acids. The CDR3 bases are TGTGCCAGCAGCTACTCTAGCCCACTTGGGGAGACCCAGTACTTC. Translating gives CASSYSSPLGETQYF.

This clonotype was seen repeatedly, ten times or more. This CDR3 reads CASSPQSRDTEAFF. CDR3 DNA: TGTGCCAGCAGCCCACAAAGCAGGGACACTGAAGCTTTCTTT. The chain carries TRBV7-2 and TRBJ1-1; D may be TRBD1 (5 bases). The CDR3 extends over 14 amino acids. Trimming stripped 5 bases from V and 3 bases from J, with 13 bases between. The germline gives CDR1 SGHTA, CDR2 FQGNSA.

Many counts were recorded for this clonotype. The CDR3 nucleotides read TGTGCCAGCAGTGAAGGAGGGGGCCAAGAGACCCAGTACTTC. Encoded protein: CASSEGGGQETQYF. V is TRBV25-1 and J is TRBJ2-5; tentatively, D is TRBD1 or TRBD2 (6 bases each). V was trimmed by 2 bases and J by 1 base, leaving 8 bases between them. Germline V gives CDR1 MGHDK, CDR2 SYGVNS. The CDR3 totals 14 residues.

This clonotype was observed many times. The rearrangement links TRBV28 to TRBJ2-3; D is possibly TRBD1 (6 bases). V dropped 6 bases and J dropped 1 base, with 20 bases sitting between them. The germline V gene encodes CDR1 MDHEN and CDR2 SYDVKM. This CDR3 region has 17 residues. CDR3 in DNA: TGTGCCAGCAGCCTAGGGGTTAGGACAGAAGGCACAGATACGCAGTATTTT. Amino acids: CASSLGVRTEGTDTQYF.

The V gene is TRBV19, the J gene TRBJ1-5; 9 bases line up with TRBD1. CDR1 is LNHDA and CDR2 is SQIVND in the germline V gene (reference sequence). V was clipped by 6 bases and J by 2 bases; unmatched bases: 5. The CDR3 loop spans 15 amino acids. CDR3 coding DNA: TGTGCCAGTAGAGACAGGGGGAAGGGCAATCAGCCCCAGCATTTT. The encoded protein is CASRDRGKGNQPQHF.

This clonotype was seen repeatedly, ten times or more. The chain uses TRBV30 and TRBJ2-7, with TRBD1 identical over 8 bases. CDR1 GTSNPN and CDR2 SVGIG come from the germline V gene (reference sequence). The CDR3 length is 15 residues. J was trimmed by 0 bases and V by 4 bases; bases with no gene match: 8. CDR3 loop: CAWNTGQADSYEQYF. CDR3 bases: TGTGCCTGGAACACGGGACAGGCCGACTCCTACGAGCAGTACTTC.

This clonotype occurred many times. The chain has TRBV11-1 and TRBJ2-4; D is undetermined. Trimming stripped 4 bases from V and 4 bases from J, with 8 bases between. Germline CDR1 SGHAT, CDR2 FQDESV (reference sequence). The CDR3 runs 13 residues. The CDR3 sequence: CASSSDRKNIQYF. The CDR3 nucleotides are TGTGCCAGCAGCTCGGACCGAAAAAACATTCAGTACTTC.

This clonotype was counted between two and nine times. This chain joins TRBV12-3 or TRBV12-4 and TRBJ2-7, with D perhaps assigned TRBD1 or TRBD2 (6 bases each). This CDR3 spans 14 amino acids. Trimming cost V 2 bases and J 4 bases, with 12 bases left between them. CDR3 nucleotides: TGTGCCAGCAGTTTAAGGGGGGCAATGTACGAGCAGTACTTC. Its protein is CASSLRGAMYEQYF.

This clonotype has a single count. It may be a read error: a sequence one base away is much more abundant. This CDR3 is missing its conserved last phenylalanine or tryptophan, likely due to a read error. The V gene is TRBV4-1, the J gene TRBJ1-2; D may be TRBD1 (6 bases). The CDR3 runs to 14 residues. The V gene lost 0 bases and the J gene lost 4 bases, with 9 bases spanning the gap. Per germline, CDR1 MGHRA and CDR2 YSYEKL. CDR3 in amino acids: CASSQEQGLYGYTL. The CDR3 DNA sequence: TGCGCCAGCAGCCAAGAACAGGGTCTCTATGGCTACACCCTC.

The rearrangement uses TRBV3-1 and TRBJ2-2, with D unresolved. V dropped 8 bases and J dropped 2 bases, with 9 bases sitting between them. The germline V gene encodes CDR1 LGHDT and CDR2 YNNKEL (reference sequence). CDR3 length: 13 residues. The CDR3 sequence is CASRLLNTGELFF. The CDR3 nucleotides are TGTGCCAGCCGCCTTCTCAACACCGGGGAGCTGTTTTTT.

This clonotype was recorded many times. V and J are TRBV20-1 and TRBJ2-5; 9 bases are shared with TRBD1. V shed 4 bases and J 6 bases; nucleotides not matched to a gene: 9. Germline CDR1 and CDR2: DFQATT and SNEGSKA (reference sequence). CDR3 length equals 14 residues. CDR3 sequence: CSAIPGTGPKTQYF. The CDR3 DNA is TGCAGTGCTATTCCCGGGACAGGGCCCAAGACCCAGTACTTC.

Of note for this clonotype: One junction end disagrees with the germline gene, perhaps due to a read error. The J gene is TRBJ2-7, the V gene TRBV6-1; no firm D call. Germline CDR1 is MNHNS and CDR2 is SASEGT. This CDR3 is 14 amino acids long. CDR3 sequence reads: CASREGSSALEQYF. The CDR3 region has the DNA TGTGCCAGCAGGGAAGGGTCCTCGGCACTCGAGCAGTACTTC.

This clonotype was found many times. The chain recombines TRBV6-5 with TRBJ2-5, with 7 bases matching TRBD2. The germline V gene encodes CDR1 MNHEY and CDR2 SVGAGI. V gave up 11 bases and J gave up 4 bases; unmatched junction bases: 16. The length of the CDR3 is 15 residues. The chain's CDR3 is CASQRGVVESETQYF. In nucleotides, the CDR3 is TGTGCCTCCCAACGGGGGGTTGTGGAGTCAGAGACCCAGTACTTC.

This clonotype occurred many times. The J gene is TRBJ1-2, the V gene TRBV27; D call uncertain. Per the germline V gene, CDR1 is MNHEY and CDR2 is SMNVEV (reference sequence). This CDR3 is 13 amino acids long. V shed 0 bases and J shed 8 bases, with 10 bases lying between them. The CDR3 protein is CASSLSPREGYTF. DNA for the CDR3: TGTGCCAGCAGTTTATCCCCCCGGGAAGGCTACACCTTC.

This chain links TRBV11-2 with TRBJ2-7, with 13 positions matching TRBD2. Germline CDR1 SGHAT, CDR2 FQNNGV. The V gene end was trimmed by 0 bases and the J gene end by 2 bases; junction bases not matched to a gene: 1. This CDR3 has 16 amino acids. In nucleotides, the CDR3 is TGTGCCAGCAGCTTAGAGGGGACTAGCGGGACCTACGAGCAGTACTTC. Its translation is CASSLEGTSGTYEQYF.

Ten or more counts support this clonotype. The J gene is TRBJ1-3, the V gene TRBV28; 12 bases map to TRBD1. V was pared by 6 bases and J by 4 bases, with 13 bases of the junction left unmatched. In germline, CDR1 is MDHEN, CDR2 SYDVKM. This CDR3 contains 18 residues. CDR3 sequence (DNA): TGTGCCAGCAGGCACCTTGGGACAGGGGGCTTAAGAGGAAACACCATATATTTT. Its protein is CASRHLGTGGLRGNTIYF.

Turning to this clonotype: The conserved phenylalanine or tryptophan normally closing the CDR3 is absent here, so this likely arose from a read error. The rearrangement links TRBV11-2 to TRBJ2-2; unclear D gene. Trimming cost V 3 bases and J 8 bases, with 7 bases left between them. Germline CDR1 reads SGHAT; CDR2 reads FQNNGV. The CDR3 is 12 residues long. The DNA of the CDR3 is TGTGCCAGCAGCTTTGGCGCGGGGGAGCTGTTTTCT. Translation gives CASSFGAGELFS.

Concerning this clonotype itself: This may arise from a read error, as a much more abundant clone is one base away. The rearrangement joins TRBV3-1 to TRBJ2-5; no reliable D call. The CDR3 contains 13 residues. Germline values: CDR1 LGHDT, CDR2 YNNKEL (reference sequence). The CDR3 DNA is TGTGCCAGCAGCCAAAGCCGTCAAGAGACCCTGTACTTC. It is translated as CASSQSRQETLYF.

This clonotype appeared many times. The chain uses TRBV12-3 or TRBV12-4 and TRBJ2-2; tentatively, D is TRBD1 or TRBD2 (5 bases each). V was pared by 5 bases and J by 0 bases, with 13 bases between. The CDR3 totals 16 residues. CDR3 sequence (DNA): TGTGCCAGCAGTCCAGTGCCGGGGCCGAACACCGGGGAGCTGTTTTTT. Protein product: CASSPVPGPNTGELFF.

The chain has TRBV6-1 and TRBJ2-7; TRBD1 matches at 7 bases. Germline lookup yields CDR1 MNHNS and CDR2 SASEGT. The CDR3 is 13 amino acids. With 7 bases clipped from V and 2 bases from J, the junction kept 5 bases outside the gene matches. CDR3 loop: CASTRGPTYEQYF. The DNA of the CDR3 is TGTGCCAGCACGAGGGGGCCAACCTACGAGCAGTACTTC.

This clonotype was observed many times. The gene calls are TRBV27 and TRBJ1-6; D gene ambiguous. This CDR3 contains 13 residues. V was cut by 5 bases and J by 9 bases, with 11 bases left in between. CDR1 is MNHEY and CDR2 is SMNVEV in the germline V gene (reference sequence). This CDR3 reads CASSPETTSPLHF. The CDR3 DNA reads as TGTGCCAGCAGTCCCGAGACTACTTCACCCCTCCACTTT.

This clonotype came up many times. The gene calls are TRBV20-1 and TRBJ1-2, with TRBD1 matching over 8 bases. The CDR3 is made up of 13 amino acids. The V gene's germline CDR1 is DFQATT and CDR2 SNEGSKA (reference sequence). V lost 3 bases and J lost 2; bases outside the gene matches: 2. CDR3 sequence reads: CSASRGRNYGYTF. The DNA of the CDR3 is TGCAGTGCTAGCAGGGGGCGAAACTATGGCTACACCTTC.

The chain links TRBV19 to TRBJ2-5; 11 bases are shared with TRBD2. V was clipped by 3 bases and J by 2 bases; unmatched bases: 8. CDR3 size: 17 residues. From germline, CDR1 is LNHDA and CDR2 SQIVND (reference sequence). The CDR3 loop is CASSMVAGGPLQETQYF. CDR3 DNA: TGTGCCAGTAGTATGGTAGCGGGAGGGCCCCTTCAAGAGACCCAGTACTTC.

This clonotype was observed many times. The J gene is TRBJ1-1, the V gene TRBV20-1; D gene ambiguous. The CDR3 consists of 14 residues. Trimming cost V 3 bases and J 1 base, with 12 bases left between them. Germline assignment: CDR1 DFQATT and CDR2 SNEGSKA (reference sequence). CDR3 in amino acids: CSARPDSRNTEAFF. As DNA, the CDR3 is TGCAGTGCTAGGCCCGACTCTCGGAACACTGAAGCTTTCTTT.

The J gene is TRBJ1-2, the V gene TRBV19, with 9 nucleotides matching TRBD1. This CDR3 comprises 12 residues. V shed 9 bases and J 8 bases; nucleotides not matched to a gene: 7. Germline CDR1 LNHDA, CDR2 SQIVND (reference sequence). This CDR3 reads CASGTGLGGYTF. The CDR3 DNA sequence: TGTGCCAGCGGGACAGGGTTGGGCGGCTACACCTTC.

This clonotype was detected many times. The CDR3 DNA reads as TGTGCCAGCAGCCAACGCGGGCTAACCTACGAGCAGTACTTC. Translating it yields CASSQRGLTYEQYF. V usage is TRBV3-1 and J usage is TRBJ2-7; maybe TRBD2 (5 bases). Germline V CDR1 and CDR2: LGHDT, YNNKEL (reference sequence). There are 14 residues in the CDR3. V was trimmed by 2 bases and J by 2 bases, leaving 10 bases between them.